This passage covers 25 T cell receptor beta chains from one sample sequenced in a study of T-cell memory formation after mild COVID-19. TCRdb called the 5' RACE reads again in MiXCR, with one record for every CDR3 protein. The data show a few hundred thousand distinct CDR3 sequences, roughly 26% seen once. The sequenced material came from PBMCs or a T cell subset sorted from them (not recorded which). The receptors shown here come from an adult woman who had mild COVID-19 (a few samples of this study predate the infection). Cell type and time point are not known.

There are a few counts of this clonotype. The chain recombines TRBV12-3 or TRBV12-4 with TRBJ1-2; tentatively, D is TRBD1 (6 bases). V was clipped by 6 bases and J by 7 bases, with 18 bases between them. CDR3 length: 14 residues. The CDR3 nucleotides are TGTGCCAGCAGGCGGGACACACTCCTGTTTGGCTACACCTTC. Protein: CASRRDTLLFGYTF.

This clonotype was found once. V usage is TRBV24-1 and J usage is TRBJ2-5, with 8 bases matching TRBD2. Trimming removed 2 bases from V and 4 bases from J; junction bases left unmatched: 5. CDR3 size: 15 residues. Germline CDR1 KGHDR, CDR2 SFDVKD. DNA of the CDR3: TGTGCCACCAGTGATTCACGGGGGGGATTAGAGACCCAGTACTTC. It specifies CATSDSRGGLETQYF.

This clonotype was seen a few times. The genes are TRBV4-1 and TRBJ2-7; D might be TRBD2 (5 bases). CDR1 and CDR2 (germline): MGHRA, YSYEKL. The V end lost 3 bases, the J end lost 7 bases, and 19 bases lay between the germline ends. CDR3 length equals 15 residues. This chain's CDR3 is CASSHPLGRPGEQYF. The CDR3 region has the DNA TGCGCCAGCAGCCACCCACTCGGACGGCCGGGGGAGCAGTACTTC.

This clonotype has a single count. J is TRBJ2-3 and V is TRBV27, with 9 nucleotides matching TRBD1. V shed 0 bases, J shed 4 bases, and the junction held 8 bases outside the gene matches. The CDR3 consists of 17 residues. Germline CDR1 and CDR2: MNHEY and SMNVEV (reference sequence). CDR3 sequence reads: CASSLSAQTGGPDTQYF. The DNA for the CDR3 is TGTGCCAGCAGTTTATCGGCCCAGACAGGGGGACCAGATACGCAGTATTTT.

The chain has TRBV19 and TRBJ2-1; TRBD1 matches 7 bases. This CDR3 comprises 12 residues. V gave up 5 bases and J gave up 13 bases; unmatched junction bases: 8. The germline V gene has CDR1 LNHDA and CDR2 SQIVND (reference sequence). CDR3 amino acids: CASSGTAREQFF. In DNA form, the CDR3 reads TGTGCCAGTAGTGGGACAGCCAGGGAACAGTTCTTC.

Of note for this clonotype: Given a much more abundant clone one base away, this may be a read error. The chain has TRBV21-1 and TRBJ1-1; TRBD1, the D gene given by the table, was not confirmed from the DNA. TRBV21-1 is a documented pseudogene. The CDR3 extends over 13 amino acids. CDR3 region: CASRPGGYTEAFF. In nucleotides, the CDR3 is TGTGCCAGCAGACCAGGGGGCTACACTGAAGCTTTCTTT.

This chain uses TRBV24-1 with TRBJ2-1; tentatively, D is TRBD1 or TRBD2 (7 bases each). CDR1 KGHDR and CDR2 SFDVKD come from the germline V gene. CDR3 length equals 15 residues. Trimming removed 3 bases from V and 7 bases from J, with 15 bases in between. The CDR3 DNA reads TGTGCCACCAGTGATCCGACAGGGCGGGGGAATGAGCAGTTCTTC. Residues: CATSDPTGRGNEQFF.

Ten or more counts support this clonotype. This chain joins TRBV12-3 or TRBV12-4 and TRBJ2-5; a weak D match, TRBD2 (6 bases). The germline V and J ends were trimmed by 4 bases and 5 bases, with 11 bases remaining between them. This CDR3 is built from 13 residues. The CDR3 region is CASSWATSETQYF. The CDR3 DNA follows: TGTGCCAGCAGTTGGGCGACTAGTGAGACCCAGTACTTC.

This rearrangement joins TRBV7-2 to TRBJ1-1; D gene unclear. Germline CDR1 SGHTA, CDR2 FQGNSA. CDR3 size: 13 residues. The V gene lost 3 bases and the J gene lost 2 bases, with 7 bases spanning the gap. CDR3 DNA sequence: TGTGCCAGCAGCTTCAGCCAAAACACTGAAGCTTTCTTT. This gives the protein CASSFSQNTEAFF.

V is TRBV20-1 and J is TRBJ2-2; D uncertain. V dropped 4 bases and J dropped 0 bases, with 6 bases sitting between them. CDR3 length: 13 residues. The V gene's germline CDR1 is DFQATT and CDR2 SNEGSKA (reference sequence). This CDR3 is CSAILPNTGELFF. CDR3 sequence (DNA): TGCAGTGCTATCTTGCCGAACACCGGGGAGCTGTTTTTT.

The genes are TRBV7-3 and TRBJ2-5; 9 bases align to TRBD2. The CDR3 covers 17 residues. Germline CDR1 reads SGHTA; CDR2 reads FQGTGA. Germline trimming cut 3 bases from V and 4 bases from J; bases unmatched to any gene: 12. The CDR3 DNA sequence: TGTGCCAGCAGCTTGGGTCGGGTAGCGGGGGCACGAGAGACCCAGTACTTC. Its translation: CASSLGRVAGARETQYF.

This chain joins TRBV13 and TRBJ1-2; 10 bases are a match to TRBD1. The CDR3 sequence is 16 residues long. V shed 4 bases, J shed 6 bases, and the junction held 11 bases outside the gene matches. Germline V lookup: CDR1 PRHDT, CDR2 FYEKMQ (reference sequence). CDR3 nucleotide sequence: TGTGCCAGCAGCTCCATACCGACGGGACAGGGGAATGGCTACACCTTC. Protein: CASSSIPTGQGNGYTF.

The J gene is TRBJ1-1, the V gene TRBV7-9; 9 nucleotides match TRBD1. Looked up from germline, CDR1 is SEHNR and CDR2 is FQNEAQ (reference sequence). The length of the CDR3 is 21 residues. Trimming took 4 bases from V and 1 from J; bases not matched to a gene: 22. The CDR3 loop reads CASSSPPGQGMRLGTNTEAFF. The DNA for the CDR3 is TGTGCCAGCAGCTCTCCCCCGGGACAGGGAATGAGGTTAGGAACGAACACTGAAGCTTTCTTT.

Only a few counts were recorded for this clonotype. At one boundary the junction diverges from the germline segment, which might be a read error. CDR3 nucleotide sequence: TGCAGCGTTGCCGGACTAGCGGCCTCAGAGGCCCAGTACTTC. Encoded protein: CSVAGLAASEAQYF. The chain combines TRBV29-1 with TRBJ2-5; TRBD2 matches at 10 bases. The CDR3 extends over 14 amino acids. CDR1 is SQVTM and CDR2 is ANQGSEA in the germline V gene.

The chain uses TRBV6-5 and TRBJ2-2; possibly TRBD1 for D (6 bases). V lost 2 bases and J lost 10, with 11 bases in between. CDR1 is MNHEY and CDR2 is SVGAGI in the germline V gene. The CDR3 length is 13 residues. CDR3 DNA sequence: TGTGCCAGCAGTTACATCCGGGACAAGGAGCTGTTTTTT. Translation gives CASSYIRDKELFF.

J is TRBJ1-4 and V is TRBV3-1; no firm D call. Germline CDR1 is LGHDT and CDR2 is YNNKEL (reference sequence). The V end lost 4 bases, the J end lost 3 bases, and 9 bases lay between the germline ends. CDR3 size: 14 residues. The CDR3, as DNA: TGTGCCAGCAGCCGGCAGGCCCCTAATGAAAAACTGTTTTTT. Amino acids: CASSRQAPNEKLFF. The variable domain in full, with the rest retrieved from reference TRBV3-1 and TRBJ1-4, is DTAVSQTPKYLVTQMGNDKSIKCEQNLGHDTMYWYKQDSKKFLKIMFSYNNKELIINETVPNRFSPKSPDKAHLNLHINSLELGDSAVYFCASSRQAPNEKLFFGSGTQLSVL.

The V and J genes are TRBV4-3 and TRBJ2-7, with TRBD2 identical over 10 bases. The CDR3 consists of 19 residues. Germline CDR1 and CDR2: LGHNA and YSLEER. Trimming removed 0 bases from V and 0 bases from J; junction bases left unmatched: 11. CDR3: CASSQDSIAGGPSSYEQYF. The CDR3 coding sequence is TGCGCCAGCAGCCAAGATTCAATAGCGGGAGGCCCTAGCTCCTACGAGCAGTACTTC.

The chain has TRBV5-1 and TRBJ2-7, with D tentatively TRBD1 (6 bases). The V gene lost 2 bases and the J gene lost 2 bases, with 14 bases spanning the gap. CDR3 length equals 15 residues. Germline V gives CDR1 SGHRS, CDR2 YFSETQ. The CDR3 DNA follows: TGCGCCAGCAGCTTTACGATAGGGGGAGCCTACGAGCAGTACTTC. This sequence encodes CASSFTIGGAYEQYF.

This clonotype was counted only a few times. The genes are TRBV7-8 and TRBJ2-1; 8 bases line up with TRBD2. Germline V gene data show CDR1 as SGHVS and CDR2 as FQNEAQ. The V gene end was trimmed by 5 bases and the J gene end by 8 bases; junction bases not matched to a gene: 11. This CDR3 has 15 residues. The DNA for the CDR3 is TGTGCCAGCAGCCCTAAGCGGGAGATCGGCTATGAGCAGTTCTTC. Translated: CASSPKREIGYEQFF. The whole variable domain, remainder taken from reference TRBV7-8 and TRBJ2-1, is GAGVSQSPRYKVAKRGQDVALRCDPISGHVSLFWYQQALGQGPEFLTYFQNEAQLDKSGLPSDRFFAERPEGSVSTLKIQRTQQEDSAVYLCASSPKREIGYEQFFGPGTRLTVL.

The V call is TRBV11-2, the J call TRBJ2-7, with 7 bases that match TRBD1. The germline V gene encodes CDR1 SGHAT and CDR2 FQNNGV. V dropped 3 bases and J dropped 4; count of bases not matched to a gene: 6. The CDR3 is 14 amino acids. CDR3 amino acids: CASSLTGKGYEQYF. CDR3 sequence (DNA): TGTGCCAGCAGCTTGACAGGGAAGGGGTACGAGCAGTACTTC. The full variable domain, completed using reference TRBV11-2 and TRBJ2-7, is EAGVAQSPRYKIIEKRQSVAFWCNPISGHATLYWYQQILGQGPKLLIQFQNNGVVDDSQLPKDRFSAERLKGVDSTLKIQPAKLEDSAVYLCASSLTGKGYEQYFGPGTRLTVT.

This chain uses TRBV15 with TRBJ1-2; no firm D call. CDR3 length: 16 residues. Trimming removed 0 bases at V and 4 bases at J, with 15 bases between. CDR1 and CDR2 (germline): LNHNV, YYDKDF (reference sequence). Here the CDR3 reads CATSRDLSAGAYGYTF. For the CDR3, the DNA is TGTGCCACCAGCAGAGATCTGTCGGCAGGAGCCTATGGCTACACCTTC.

This clonotype came up a few times. The rearrangement joins TRBV6-2 or TRBV6-3 to TRBJ1-2, with D unresolved. The V end was cut by 0 bases, the J end by 6 bases, with 17 bases between. Looked up from germline, CDR1 is MNHEY and CDR2 is SVGEGT. The CDR3 length is 16 residues. The CDR3 spells CASSYSRRAVTDGYTF. DNA of the CDR3: TGTGCCAGCAGTTACTCGAGGAGGGCGGTGACGGATGGCTACACCTTC.

This clonotype was seen only a few times. This chain connects TRBV6-2 or TRBV6-3 to TRBJ1-3; D may be TRBD1 (5 bases). Looked up from germline, CDR1 is MNHEY and CDR2 is SVGEGT. V gave up 6 bases and J gave up 2 bases, with 17 bases separating them. The CDR3 has 16 amino acids. The DNA for the CDR3 is TGTGCCAGCAGACTTGGACTCTTGGGACCTGGAAACACCATATATTTT. It translates to CASRLGLLGPGNTIYF.

This clonotype was found a few times. The chain is built from TRBV21-1 and TRBJ2-7; the D segment call TRBD2 is taken from the table without a DNA check. TRBV21-1 is a pseudogene. The CDR3 length is 17 residues. CDR3: CASRRDSPSGYSYEQYF. CDR3 in DNA: TGTGCCAGCAGGAGGGACTCTCCTAGCGGCTACTCCTACGAGCAGTACTTC.

This chain links TRBV5-1 with TRBJ1-2; D is perhaps TRBD1 (6 bases). CDR1 is SGHRS and CDR2 is YFSETQ in the germline V gene. V lost 1 base, J lost 8 bases, and 15 bases lay in between. The CDR3 totals 14 residues. The DNA for the CDR3 is TGCGCCAGCAGCTTGTGGGGGGGCGGTGACGGCTACACCTTC. Translated, it gives CASSLWGGGDGYTF. The complete variable domain, with remaining parts taken from reference TRBV5-1 and TRBJ1-2, reads KAGVTQTPRYLIKTRGQQVTLSCSPISGHRSVSWYQQTPGQGLQFLFEYFSETQRNKGNFPGRFSGRQFSNSRSEMNVSTLELGDSALYLCASSLWGGGDGYTFGSGTRLTVV.